The clone carrying this T cell receptor beta chain came up many times. The antigen is not known. This sample was included in a study of blood T cells in healthy people across ages. Study-level points and caveats: TCR beta diversity per million T cells fell roughly linearly with age. There were more naive CD4+ cells and higher diversity in long-lived donors than in aged donors.

The CDR3 is made up of 17 amino acids. V gave up 5 bases and J gave up 0 bases, with 17 bases separating them. Looked up from germline, CDR1 is LNHNV and CDR2 is YYDKDF (reference sequence). For the second PCR, which ran for about 7 to 11 cycles, a sample-barcoded 5' primer and a J-beta primer mix were used. A single record per CDR3 protein comes from TCRdb applying MiXCR to the 5' RACE reads. The sample lists about 930,000 distinct CDR3 sequences, 25% to 35% occurring once. The same data also went into a second study, on T cells of mothers and their children. That work contributes: In both related and unrelated pairs, TCR recombination output is shaped similarly by thymic selection.

The chain couples TRBV15 to TRBJ2-4, with D perhaps matching TRBD1 or TRBD2 (5 bases each). This sequence was found in a middle-aged woman in good health. Source material: blood. CDR3: CATSPPGTQLAKNIQYF. The DNA for the CDR3 is TGTGCCACCAGCCCTCCCGGGACGCAACTAGCCAAAAACATTCAGTACTTC.